This TCR beta chain derives from a study of blood T cells in healthy people across ages. Together with a sample-barcoded 5' primer, a J-beta primer mix was included in a second PCR lasting 7 to 11 cycles. From the 5' RACE reads, TCRdb called clonotypes with MiXCR, one entry per CDR3 protein. The table records hundreds of thousands of distinct CDR3 sequences, approximately 53% of them present only once. Total RNA was extracted at no less than 5.5 micrograms per sample. The count of this clonotype is one. The CDR3 length is 13 residues. CDR1 SGHRS and CDR2 YFSETQ come from the germline V gene. Trimming stripped 4 bases from V and 4 bases from J, with 10 bases between.

The TCR comes from a man older than 75 in good health. Input material: blood. The J gene is TRBJ2-3, the V gene TRBV5-1; a possible D gene is TRBD1 (6 bases). DNA of the CDR3: TGCGCCAGCAGCCCGACAGGCCCAGATACGCAGTATTTT. Protein: CASSPTGPDTQYF.